These 23 T cell receptor beta chains came from one sample sequenced in a study of identical twins. Each CDR3 protein gets one entry after TCRdb re-called the 5' RACE reads with MiXCR. The table shows 520,000 or so distinct CDR3 sequences, with roughly a fifth occurring only once. The data were also submitted as part of a second study, on T cells expressing NK-cell markers.

Specimen: CD4+ T cells sorted from blood. The receptors shown here come from a woman between 18 and 29 years old in good health.

This clonotype was detected ten times or more. The V gene is TRBV5-1, the J gene TRBJ1-2; no clear D gene. The CDR3 length is 13 residues. In germline, CDR1 is SGHRS, CDR2 YFSETQ. The ends were cut back, 8 bases at V and 0 bases at J, with 11 bases in the middle. The CDR3 DNA reads TGCGCCAGTACCAGAGAGGCTAACTATGGCTACACCTTC. This translates into CASTREANYGYTF.

This chain's CDR3 is CSVVPGERTDTQYF. The CDR3 DNA sequence: TGCAGCGTTGTCCCGGGCGAACGCACAGATACGCAGTATTTT. V is TRBV29-1 and J is TRBJ2-3; D is ambiguous. Trimming stripped 4 bases from V and 1 base from J, with 12 bases between. The germline gives CDR1 SQVTM, CDR2 ANQGSEA. The CDR3 contains 14 residues.

This clonotype was observed a handful of times. This rearrangement joins TRBV6-5 to TRBJ1-6, with 7 positions matching TRBD1. Germline V gene data show CDR1 as MNHEY and CDR2 as SVGAGI. The V gene end was trimmed by 1 base and the J gene end by 5 bases; junction bases not matched to a gene: 2. The length of the CDR3 is 15 residues. The CDR3 region has the DNA TGTGCCAGCAGTTACTTCGGGACAGATAATTCACCCCTCCACTTT. Translating gives CASSYFGTDNSPLHF.

This clonotype was seen more than once but under ten times. The chain combines TRBV29-1 with TRBJ1-6; 8 bases agree with TRBD1. The germline CDR1 and CDR2 sequences are SQVTM and ANQGSEA. This CDR3 is built from 13 residues. Germline trimming cut 4 bases from V and 7 bases from J; bases unmatched to any gene: 3. Here the CDR3 DNA reads TGCAGCGTTGGTTCAGGGGGCAATTCACCCCTCCACTTT. Residues: CSVGSGGNSPLHF.

This clonotype was seen only a few times. The chain combines TRBV5-1 with TRBJ1-1, with D uncertain. The CDR3 has 14 residues. Between the trimmed V and J ends, which lost 1 base and 4 bases, there was a span of 11 bases. CDR1 SGHRS and CDR2 YFSETQ come from the germline V gene. The chain's CDR3 is CASSLSDVGTEAFF. The CDR3 DNA reads as TGCGCCAGCAGCTTGTCCGACGTGGGCACTGAAGCTTTCTTT.

This clonotype was detected a few times. This chain joins TRBV7-8 and TRBJ2-7; D is perhaps TRBD2 (6 bases). CDR1 SGHVS and CDR2 FQNEAQ come from the germline V gene. V lost 1 base to trimming and J lost 0 bases, with 13 bases between them. The CDR3 is made up of 16 amino acids. The CDR3 is CASSLVRGARSYEQYF. The CDR3 DNA reads TGTGCCAGCAGCTTAGTTCGCGGGGCCCGCTCCTACGAGCAGTACTTC.

This clonotype has more than one count but fewer than ten. The chain recombines TRBV20-1 with TRBJ1-2, with a weak D call TRBD1 (6 bases). The germline V gene encodes CDR1 DFQATT and CDR2 SNEGSKA (reference sequence). V lost 1 base and J lost 2, with 11 bases in between. This CDR3 has 14 residues. The CDR3 loop is CSARGAQGNYGYTF. The CDR3 region has the DNA TGCAGTGCTAGAGGTGCACAGGGAAACTATGGCTACACCTTC.

This clonotype was detected a few times. The V gene is TRBV5-1, the J gene TRBJ2-7, with D possibly TRBD2 on 5 matching bases. V was trimmed by 1 base and J by 0 bases, leaving 20 bases between them. Looked up from germline, CDR1 is SGHRS and CDR2 is YFSETQ. This CDR3 spans 18 amino acids. The CDR3 sequence: CASSLHGRRGPSSYEQYF. The CDR3 DNA follows: TGCGCCAGCAGCTTGCACGGGCGGCGCGGGCCGAGCTCCTACGAGCAGTACTTC.

The chain has TRBV7-8 and TRBJ2-7; a weak D match, TRBD2 (5 bases). CDR1 is SGHVS, CDR2 FQNEAQ, per germline. Between the trimmed V and J ends, which lost 2 bases and 3 bases, there was a span of 11 bases. This CDR3 region has 14 residues. CDR3 protein: CASSLNGLYYEQYF. The CDR3 bases are TGTGCCAGCAGCTTAAATGGACTCTACTACGAGCAGTACTTC.

DNA for the CDR3: TGCAGTGCTACCCCGACAGGGAGGGTCTACGAGCAGTACTTC. It is translated as CSATPTGRVYEQYF. This sequence joins TRBV20-1 and TRBJ2-7; the D call may be TRBD1 or TRBD2 (7 bases each). The CDR3 extends over 14 amino acids. In germline, CDR1 is DFQATT, CDR2 SNEGSKA (reference sequence). Trimming left V 4 bases short and J 3 bases short, with 16 bases between.

This clonotype was recorded a few times. This chain joins TRBV5-1 and TRBJ2-1, with 13 nucleotides matching TRBD2. CDR3 length equals 14 residues. Unmatched junction bases numbered 2, after V lost 3 bases and J lost 8 bases. The germline V gene encodes CDR1 SGHRS and CDR2 YFSETQ. The CDR3 DNA sequence: TGCGCCAGCAGCTGGGGGACTAGCGGGGATGAGCAGTTCTTC. This sequence encodes CASSWGTSGDEQFF. Variable domain in full (rest from reference TRBV5-1 and TRBJ2-1): KAGVTQTPRYLIKTRGQQVTLSCSPISGHRSVSWYQQTPGQGLQFLFEYFSETQRNKGNFPGRFSGRQFSNSRSEMNVSTLELGDSALYLCASSWGTSGDEQFFGPGTRLTVL.

This sequence joins TRBV10-3 and TRBJ2-7; D uncertain. The V gene lost 2 bases and the J gene lost 3 bases, with 5 bases spanning the gap. CDR3 length: 12 residues. Germline V gene lookup returns CDR1 ENHRY and CDR2 SYGVKD. CDR3: CAISEVVYEQYF. The CDR3 bases are TGTGCCATCAGTGAGGTGGTCTACGAGCAGTACTTC.

This clonotype has just one count. The CDR3 DNA follows: TGTGCCAGCGCTAGGGGGACCGGGGGTGAGGATACGCAGTATTTT. It is translated as CASARGTGGEDTQYF. The rearrangement joins TRBV7-9 to TRBJ2-3; D is possibly TRBD1 or TRBD2 (6 bases each). Germline CDR1 and CDR2: SEHNR and FQNEAQ (reference sequence). Trimming removed 8 bases at V and 6 bases at J, with 21 bases between. This CDR3 comprises 15 residues.

V gene TRBV4-3 combines with J gene TRBJ2-5; a weak D match, TRBD2 (6 bases). Germline loops: CDR1 LGHNA, CDR2 YSLEER. V lost 4 bases and J 5 bases, leaving 11 bases between the germline ends. There are 13 residues in the CDR3. The CDR3: CASSPEAGETQYF. The CDR3 DNA reads TGCGCCAGCAGCCCTGAGGCGGGGGAGACCCAGTACTTC.

V is TRBV5-1 and J is TRBJ2-2; 9 bases are shared with TRBD2. In germline, CDR1 is SGHRS, CDR2 YFSETQ. Trimming at V came to 2 bases and at J to 5 bases, leaving 4 bases not matched to a gene. The CDR3 length is 15 residues. In DNA form, the CDR3 reads TGCGCCAGCAGCTTTCTAGCGGGGATGACCGGGGAGCTGTTTTTT. Translating it yields CASSFLAGMTGELFF.

The gene calls are TRBV28 and TRBJ2-5; D is unclear. Germline V CDR1 and CDR2: MDHEN, SYDVKM. The V end was cut by 7 bases, the J end by 2 bases, with 2 bases between. The length of the CDR3 is 10 residues. CDR3 nucleotide sequence: TGTGCCAGCAAACAAGAGACCCAGTACTTC. It encodes CASKQETQYF.

This clonotype was observed a few times. V and J are TRBV20-1 and TRBJ2-1; D possibly uses TRBD1 or TRBD2 (5 bases each). The germline CDR1 and CDR2 sequences are DFQATT and SNEGSKA (reference sequence). The CDR3 is 17 amino acids. V lost 2 bases and J lost 0, with 17 bases in between. CDR3 in amino acids: CSARRGRGLSSYNEQFF. The CDR3, as DNA: TGCAGTGCTAGACGGGGAAGGGGTTTGAGCTCCTACAATGAGCAGTTCTTC.

Comments on this clonotype: One end of the junction does not line up with germline, which may come from a read error. The chain has TRBV7-6 and TRBJ2-3; no firm D call. CDR1 and CDR2 from the germline V gene are SGHVS and FNYEAQ. There are 12 residues in the CDR3. Here the CDR3 reads CPSSQRTDTQYF. CDR3 nucleotide sequence: TGTCCCAGCAGCCAGAGGACAGATACGCAGTATTTT. Supplemented by reference TRBV7-6 and TRBJ2-3, the full variable domain reads GAGVSQSPRYKVTKRGQDVALRCDPISGHVSLYWYRQALGQGPEFLTYFNYEAQQDKSGLPNDRFSAERPEGSISTLTIQRTEQRDSAMYRCPSSQRTDTQYFGPGTRLTVL.

The chain is built from TRBV6-1 and TRBJ2-5, with TRBD1 matching 9 bases. This CDR3 is built from 14 residues. V dropped 6 bases and J dropped 6; count of bases not matched to a gene: 8. Germline V CDR1 and CDR2: MNHNS, SASEGT. The CDR3 DNA is TGTGCCAGCAGACAAGGACAGGGGAAAAAGACCCAGTACTTC. Protein sequence: CASRQGQGKKTQYF.

This clonotype was observed a handful of times. The CDR3 spells CASSYSGRGEQFF. The CDR3 DNA follows: TGTGCCAGCAGTTACTCGGGCAGGGGCGAGCAGTTCTTC. J is TRBJ2-1 and V is TRBV6-2 or TRBV6-3; weak D call: TRBD1 (6 bases). V was clipped by 0 bases and J by 10 bases, with 10 bases between them. There are 13 residues in the CDR3. CDR1 is MNHEY, CDR2 SVGEGT, per germline.

This clonotype was seen only once. V is TRBV14 and J is TRBJ2-7; 9 bases are shared with TRBD1. This CDR3 has 16 amino acids. In germline, CDR1 is SGHDN, CDR2 FVKESK. The V and J ends lost 3 bases and 5 bases, in that order; junction bases with no gene match: 11. The CDR3 region has the DNA TGTGCCAGCAGCCAGCCACCGGGGACAGGGCTCCACGAGCAGTACTTC. Translating gives CASSQPPGTGLHEQYF.

The chain combines TRBV4-3 with TRBJ2-1; no definite D call. Germline-derived CDR1 and CDR2 are LGHNA and YSLEER. The germline V and J ends were trimmed by 1 base and 6 bases, with 13 bases remaining between them. The CDR3 covers 15 residues. The CDR3 DNA sequence: TGCGCCAGCAGCCAAGGGACGGGTTCGTTCAATGAGCAGTTCTTC. Translation: CASSQGTGSFNEQFF.

This clonotype was recorded many times. The chain is built from TRBV7-2 and TRBJ2-3; D is unresolved. Germline CDR1 SGHTA, CDR2 FQGNSA. The CDR3 is made up of 13 amino acids. V shed 1 base and J shed 1 base, with 3 bases lying between them. The CDR3 spells CASSLGRTDTQYF. CDR3 in DNA: TGTGCCAGCAGCTTAGGGCGCACAGATACGCAGTATTTT. The variable domain in full, with the rest retrieved from reference TRBV7-2 and TRBJ2-3, is GAGVSQSPSNKVTEKGKDVELRCDPISGHTALYWYRQSLGQGLEFLIYFQGNSAPDKSGLPSDRFSAERTGGSVSTLTIQRTQQEDSAVYLCASSLGRTDTQYFGPGTRLTVL.